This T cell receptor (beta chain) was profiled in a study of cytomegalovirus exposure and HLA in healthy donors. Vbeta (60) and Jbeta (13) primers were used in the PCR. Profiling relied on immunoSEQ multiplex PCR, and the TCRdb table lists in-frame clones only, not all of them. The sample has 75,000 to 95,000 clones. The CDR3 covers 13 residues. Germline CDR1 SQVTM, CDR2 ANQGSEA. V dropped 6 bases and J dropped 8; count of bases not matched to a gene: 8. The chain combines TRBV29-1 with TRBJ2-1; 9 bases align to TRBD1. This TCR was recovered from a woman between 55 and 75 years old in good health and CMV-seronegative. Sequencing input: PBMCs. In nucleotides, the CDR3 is TGCAGCGTGGGGGGGGGACAGGGCGATGAGCAGTTCTTC. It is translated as CSVGGGQGDEQFF.